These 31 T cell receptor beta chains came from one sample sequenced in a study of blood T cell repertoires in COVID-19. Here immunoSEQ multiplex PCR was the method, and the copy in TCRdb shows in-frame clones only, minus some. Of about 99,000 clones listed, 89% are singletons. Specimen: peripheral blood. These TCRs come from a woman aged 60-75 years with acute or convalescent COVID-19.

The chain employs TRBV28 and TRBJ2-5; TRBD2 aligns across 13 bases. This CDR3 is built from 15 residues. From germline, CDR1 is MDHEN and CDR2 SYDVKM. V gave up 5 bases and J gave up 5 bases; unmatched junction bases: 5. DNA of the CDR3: TGTGCCAGCAGTACTAGCGGGGGGGTAAGGGAGACCCAGTACTTC. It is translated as CASSTSGGVRETQYF.

The CDR3: CASSIRYRTSNQPQHF. The CDR3 DNA is TGTGCCAGTAGTATAAGGTACAGGACTAGCAATCAGCCCCAGCATTTT. J is TRBJ1-5 and V is TRBV19; D perhaps matches TRBD1 (5 bases). This CDR3 has 16 residues. Germline V CDR1 and CDR2: LNHDA, SQIVND (reference sequence). The V and J ends lost 2 bases and 0 bases respectively, with 11 bases between them.

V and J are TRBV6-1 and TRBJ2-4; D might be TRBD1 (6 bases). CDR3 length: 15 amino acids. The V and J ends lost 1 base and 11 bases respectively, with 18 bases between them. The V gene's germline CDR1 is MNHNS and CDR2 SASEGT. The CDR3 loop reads CASSEGSPTDSFQYF. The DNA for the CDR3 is TGTGCCAGCAGTGAAGGGAGTCCAACGGACAGTTTTCAGTACTTC.

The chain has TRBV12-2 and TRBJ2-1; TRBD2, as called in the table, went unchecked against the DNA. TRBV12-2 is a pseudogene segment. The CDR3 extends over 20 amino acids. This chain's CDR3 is CASRLELGSTSGRAYNEQFF. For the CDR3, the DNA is TGTGCAAGTCGCTTAGAATTAGGGTCGACTAGCGGGAGGGCCTACAATGAGCAGTTCTTC.

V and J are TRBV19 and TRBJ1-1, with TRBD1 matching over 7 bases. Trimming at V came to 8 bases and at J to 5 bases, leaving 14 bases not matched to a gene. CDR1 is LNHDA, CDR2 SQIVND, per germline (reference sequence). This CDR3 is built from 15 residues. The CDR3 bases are TGTGCCAGTCGGCAGAGACAGGGCCTTAGTACTGAAGCTTTCTTT. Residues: CASRQRQGLSTEAFF.

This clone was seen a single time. CDR3 bases: TGCGCCAGCAGCTTGGGGGGGACAGGGTACAATGAGCAGTTCTTC. This translates into CASSLGGTGYNEQFF. The chain employs TRBV5-1 and TRBJ2-1, with 9 nucleotides matching TRBD1. The CDR3 is 15 amino acids. Trimming at V came to 0 bases and at J to 4 bases, leaving 2 bases not matched to a gene. Per the germline V gene, CDR1 is SGHRS and CDR2 is YFSETQ.

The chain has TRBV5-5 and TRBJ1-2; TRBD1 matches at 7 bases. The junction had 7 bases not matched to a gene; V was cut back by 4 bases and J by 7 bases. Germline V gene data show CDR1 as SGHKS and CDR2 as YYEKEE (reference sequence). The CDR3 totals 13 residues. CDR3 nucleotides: TGTGCCAGCAGCCCCGGGACAGTGGGTGGCTACACCTTC. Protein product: CASSPGTVGGYTF.

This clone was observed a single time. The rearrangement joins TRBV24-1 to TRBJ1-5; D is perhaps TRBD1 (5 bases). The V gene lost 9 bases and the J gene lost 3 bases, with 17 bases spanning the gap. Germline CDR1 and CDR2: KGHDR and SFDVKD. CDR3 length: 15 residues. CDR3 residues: CATAAQGNANQPQHF. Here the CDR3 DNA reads TGTGCCACCGCTGCCCAGGGTAACGCCAATCAGCCCCAGCATTTT.

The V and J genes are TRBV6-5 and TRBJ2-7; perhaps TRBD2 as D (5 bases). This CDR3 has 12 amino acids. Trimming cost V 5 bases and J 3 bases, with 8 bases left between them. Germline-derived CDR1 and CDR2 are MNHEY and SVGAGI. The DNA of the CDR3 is TGTGCCAGCAGTCCCCGGGGCTACGAGCAGTACTTC. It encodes CASSPRGYEQYF.

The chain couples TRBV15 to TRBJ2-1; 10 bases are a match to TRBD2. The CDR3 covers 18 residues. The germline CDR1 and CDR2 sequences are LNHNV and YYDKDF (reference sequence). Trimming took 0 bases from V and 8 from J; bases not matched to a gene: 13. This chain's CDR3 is CATSRDVSGRAEGDEQFF. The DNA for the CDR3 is TGTGCCACCAGCAGAGATGTGAGCGGGAGGGCCGAGGGTGATGAGCAGTTCTTC.

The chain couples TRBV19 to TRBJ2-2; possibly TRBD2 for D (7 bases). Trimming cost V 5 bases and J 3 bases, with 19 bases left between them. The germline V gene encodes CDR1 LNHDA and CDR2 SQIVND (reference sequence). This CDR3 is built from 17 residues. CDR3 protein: CASSPDPAGADTGELFF. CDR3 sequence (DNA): TGTGCCAGTAGTCCAGACCCCGCGGGGGCGGACACCGGGGAGCTGTTTTTT.

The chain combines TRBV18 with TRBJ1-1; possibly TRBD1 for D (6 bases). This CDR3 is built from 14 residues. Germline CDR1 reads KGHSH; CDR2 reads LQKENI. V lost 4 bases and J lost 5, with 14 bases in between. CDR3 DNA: TGTGCCAGCTCACTTAACAGGGAGGGAACTGAAGCTTTCTTT. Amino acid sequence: CASSLNREGTEAFF. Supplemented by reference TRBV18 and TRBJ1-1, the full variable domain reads NAGVMQNPRHLVRRRGQEARLRCSPMKGHSHVYWYRQLPEEGLKFMVYLQKENIIDESGMPKERFSAEFPKEGPSILRIQQVVRGDSAAYFCASSLNREGTEAFFGQGTRLTVV.

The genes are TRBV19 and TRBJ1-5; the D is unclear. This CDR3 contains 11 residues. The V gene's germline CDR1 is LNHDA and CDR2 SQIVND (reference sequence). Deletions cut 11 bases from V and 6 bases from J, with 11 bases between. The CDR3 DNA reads TGTGCCGCCGGGAGGATTCAGCCCCAGCATTTT. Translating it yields CAAGRIQPQHF.

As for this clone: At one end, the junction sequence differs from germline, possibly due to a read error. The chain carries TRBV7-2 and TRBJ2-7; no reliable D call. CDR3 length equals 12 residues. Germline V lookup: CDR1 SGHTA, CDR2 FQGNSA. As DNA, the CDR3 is TGTGCCAGCAGCTTAAATCGTGAATTATTAGTCTTC. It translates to CASSLNRELLVF.

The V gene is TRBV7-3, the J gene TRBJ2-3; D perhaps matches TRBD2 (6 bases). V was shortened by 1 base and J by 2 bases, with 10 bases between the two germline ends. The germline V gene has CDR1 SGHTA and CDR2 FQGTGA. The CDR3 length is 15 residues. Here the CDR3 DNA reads TGTGCCAGCAGCTTAATGGGACTCATCACAGATACGCAGTATTTT. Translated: CASSLMGLITDTQYF. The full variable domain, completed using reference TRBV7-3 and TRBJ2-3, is GAGVSQTPSNKVTEKGKYVELRCDPISGHTALYWYRQSLGQGPEFLIYFQGTGAADDSGLPNDRFFAVRPEGSVSTLKIQRTERGDSAVYLCASSLMGLITDTQYFGPGTRLTVL.

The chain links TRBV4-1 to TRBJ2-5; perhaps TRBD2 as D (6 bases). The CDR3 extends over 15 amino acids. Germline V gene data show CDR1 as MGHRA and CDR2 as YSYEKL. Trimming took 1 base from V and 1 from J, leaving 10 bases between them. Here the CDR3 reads CASSQAPGLQETQYF. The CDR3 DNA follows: TGCGCCAGCAGCCAAGCTCCGGGACTCCAAGAGACCCAGTACTTC.

The CDR3 protein is CASSLTPDRNTEAFF. CDR3 in DNA: TGTGCCAGCAGCTTGACCCCTGACAGGAACACTGAAGCTTTCTTT. The chain is built from TRBV7-2 and TRBJ1-1; D is perhaps TRBD1 (5 bases). Germline CDR1 and CDR2: SGHTA and FQGNSA. Trimming pared 3 bases from V and 1 base from J, leaving 12 bases between. The CDR3 spans 15 residues.

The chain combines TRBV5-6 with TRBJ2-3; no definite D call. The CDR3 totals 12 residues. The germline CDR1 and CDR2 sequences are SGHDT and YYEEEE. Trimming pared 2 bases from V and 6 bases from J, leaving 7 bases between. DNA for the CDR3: TGTGCCAGCAGCTTCCGTTTGGATACGCAGTATTTT. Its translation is CASSFRLDTQYF.

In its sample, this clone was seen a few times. DNA of the CDR3: TGTGCCAGCAGCCTAGCCGGGGAGCTGTTTTTT. Protein product: CASSLAGELFF. The V gene is TRBV3-1 (or the pseudogene TRBV3-2), the J gene TRBJ2-2; D is ambiguous. The ends were cut back, 4 bases at V and 6 bases at J, with 3 bases in the middle. CDR3 size: 11 residues. The V gene's germline CDR1 is LGHDT and CDR2 YNNKEL (reference sequence).

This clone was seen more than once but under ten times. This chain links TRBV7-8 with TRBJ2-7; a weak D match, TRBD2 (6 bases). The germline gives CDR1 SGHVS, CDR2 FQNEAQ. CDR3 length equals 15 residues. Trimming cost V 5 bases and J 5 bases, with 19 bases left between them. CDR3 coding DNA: TGTGCCAGCAGCCCTCTCGGGGGTGATCTAAACGAGCAGTACTTC. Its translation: CASSPLGGDLNEQYF.

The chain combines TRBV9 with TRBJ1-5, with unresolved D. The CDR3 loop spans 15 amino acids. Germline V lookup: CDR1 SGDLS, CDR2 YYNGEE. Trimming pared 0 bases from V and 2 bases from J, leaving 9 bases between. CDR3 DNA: TGTGCCAGCAGCGTAGCTGGGCTCGGCAATCAGCCCCAGCATTTT. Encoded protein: CASSVAGLGNQPQHF. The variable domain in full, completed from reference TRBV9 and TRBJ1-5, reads DSGVTQTPKHLITATGQRVTLRCSPRSGDLSVYWYQQSLDQGLQFLIQYYNGEERAKGNILERFSAQQFPDLHSELNLSSLELGDSALYFCASSVAGLGNQPQHFGDGTRLSIL.

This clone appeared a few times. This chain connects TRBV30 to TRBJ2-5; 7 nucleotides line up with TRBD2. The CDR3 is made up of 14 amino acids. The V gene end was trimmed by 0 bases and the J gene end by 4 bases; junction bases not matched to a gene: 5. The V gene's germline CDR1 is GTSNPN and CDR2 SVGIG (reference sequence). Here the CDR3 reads CAWSVGGSIETQYF. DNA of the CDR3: TGTGCCTGGAGTGTCGGCGGGAGTATAGAGACCCAGTACTTC.

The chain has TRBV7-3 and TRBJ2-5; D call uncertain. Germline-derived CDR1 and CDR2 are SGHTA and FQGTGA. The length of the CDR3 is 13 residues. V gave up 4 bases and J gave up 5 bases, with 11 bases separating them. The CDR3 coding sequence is TGTGCCAGCAGCTCCTACGTCGGGGAGACCCAGTACTTC. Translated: CASSSYVGETQYF.

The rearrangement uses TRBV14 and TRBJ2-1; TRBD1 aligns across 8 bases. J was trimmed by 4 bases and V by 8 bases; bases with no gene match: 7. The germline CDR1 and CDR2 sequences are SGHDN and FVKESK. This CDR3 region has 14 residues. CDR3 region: CASSGTGNYNEQFF. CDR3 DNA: TGTGCCAGCTCCGGGACAGGAAATTACAATGAGCAGTTCTTC.

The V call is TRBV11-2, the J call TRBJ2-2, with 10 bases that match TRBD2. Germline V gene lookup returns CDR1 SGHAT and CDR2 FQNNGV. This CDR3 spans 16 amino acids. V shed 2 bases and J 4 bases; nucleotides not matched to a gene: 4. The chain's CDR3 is CASSLLAGVGTGELFF. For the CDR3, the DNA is TGTGCCAGCAGCTTACTAGCGGGAGTTGGCACCGGGGAGCTGTTTTTT.

CDR3 bases: TGTGCCAGCAGCCTAGACGGGGCTAACTATGGCTACACCTTC. Its translation: CASSLDGANYGYTF. This rearrangement joins TRBV9 to TRBJ1-2, with D unresolved. This CDR3 is built from 14 residues. The V end lost 4 bases, the J end lost 0 bases, and 10 bases lay between the germline ends. Germline V gene data show CDR1 as SGDLS and CDR2 as YYNGEE.

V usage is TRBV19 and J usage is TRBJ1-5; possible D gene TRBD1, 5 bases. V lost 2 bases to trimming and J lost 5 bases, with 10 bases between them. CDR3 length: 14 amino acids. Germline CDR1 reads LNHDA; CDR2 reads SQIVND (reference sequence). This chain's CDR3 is CASSITGVDQPQHF. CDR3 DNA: TGTGCCAGTAGTATAACGGGGGTAGATCAGCCCCAGCATTTT.

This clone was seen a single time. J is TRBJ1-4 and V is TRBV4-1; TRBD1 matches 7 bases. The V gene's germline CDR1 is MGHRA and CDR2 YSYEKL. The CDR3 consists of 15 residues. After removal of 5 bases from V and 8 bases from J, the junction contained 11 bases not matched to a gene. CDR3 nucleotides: TGCGCCAGCAGCGGGCAAGACAGGGTCGGCGAAAAACTGTTTTTT. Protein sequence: CASSGQDRVGEKLFF.

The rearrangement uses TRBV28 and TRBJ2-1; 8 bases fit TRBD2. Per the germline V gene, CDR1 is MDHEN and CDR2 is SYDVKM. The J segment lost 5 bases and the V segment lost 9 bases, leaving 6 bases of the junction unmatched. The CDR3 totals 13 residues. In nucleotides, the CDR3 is TGTGCCAGTACGACTAGCGCCAACAATGAGCAGTTCTTC. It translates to CASTTSANNEQFF.

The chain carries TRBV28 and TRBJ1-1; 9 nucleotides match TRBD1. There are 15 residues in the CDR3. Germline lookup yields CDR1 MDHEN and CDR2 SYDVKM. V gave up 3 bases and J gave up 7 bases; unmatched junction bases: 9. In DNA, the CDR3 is TGTGCCAGCAGTTTCCCGGACAGGGGAGGGGGTGAAGCTTTCTTT. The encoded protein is CASSFPDRGGGEAFF. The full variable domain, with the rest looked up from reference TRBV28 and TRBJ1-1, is DVKVTQSSRYLVKRTGEKVFLECVQDMDHENMFWYRQDPGLGLRLIYFSYDVKMKEKGDIPEGYSVSREKKERFSLILESASTNQTSMYLCASSFPDRGGGEAFFGQGTRLTVV.

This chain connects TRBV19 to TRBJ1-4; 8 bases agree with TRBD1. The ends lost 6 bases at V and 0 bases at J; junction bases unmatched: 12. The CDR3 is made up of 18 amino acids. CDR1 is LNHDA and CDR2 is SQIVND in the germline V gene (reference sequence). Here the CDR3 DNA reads TGTGCCAGTAGCCGGCGAGGGCAGGGGGCTGCAACTAATGAAAAACTGTTTTTT. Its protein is CASSRRGQGAATNEKLFF.